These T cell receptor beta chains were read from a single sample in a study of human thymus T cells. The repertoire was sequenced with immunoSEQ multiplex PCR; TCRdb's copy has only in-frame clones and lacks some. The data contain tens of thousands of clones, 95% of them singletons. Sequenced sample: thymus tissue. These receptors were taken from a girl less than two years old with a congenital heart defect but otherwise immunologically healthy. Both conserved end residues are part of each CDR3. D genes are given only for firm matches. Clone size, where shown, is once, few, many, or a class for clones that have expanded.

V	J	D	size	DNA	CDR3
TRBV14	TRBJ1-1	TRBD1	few	TGTGCCAGCAGCATGACAGGGGGGAACACTGAAGCTTTCTTT	CASSMTGGNTEAFF
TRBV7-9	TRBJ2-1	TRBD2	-	TGTGCCAGCAGCGGGAGGGACTTTAGCTCCTACAATGAGCAGTTCTTC	CASSGRDFSSYNEQFF
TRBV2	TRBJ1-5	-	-	TGTGCCAGCAGTGAGTGGTGGTATAGCAATCAGCCCCAGCATTTT	CASSEWWYSNQPQHF
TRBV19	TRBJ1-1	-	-	TGTGCCAGTAGTACGAGTGAGAATACCGCTATTTTGAACACTGAAGCTTTCTTT	CASSTSENTAILNTEAFF
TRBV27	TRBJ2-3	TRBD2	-	TGTGCCAGCAGTTTGGGTAGCGGGAGTGATACGCAGTATTTT	CASSLGSGSDTQYF
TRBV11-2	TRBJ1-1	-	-	TGTGCCAGCAGCTTAGGAGGTGGGTTGAACACTGAAGCTTTCTTT	CASSLGGGLNTEAFF
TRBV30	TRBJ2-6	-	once	TGTGCCTGGACAGTGAGGCGTTATAACAAGTCGGGCCAACGTCTGACTTTC	CAWTVRRYNKSGQRLTF
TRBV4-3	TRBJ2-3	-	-	TGCGCCAGCAGCCAAGATATAGGCACGTTAAATTCTAGCACAGATACGCAGTATTTT	CASSQDIGTLNSSTDTQYF
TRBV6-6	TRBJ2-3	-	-	TGTGCCAGCAGTTACTCGCCCGGGGGACGCACAGATACGCAGTATTTT	CASSYSPGGRTDTQYF
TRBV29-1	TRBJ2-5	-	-	TGCAGCGTTGGAAGGGGTCCCCGTGAAGAGACCCAGTACTTC	CSVGRGPREETQYF
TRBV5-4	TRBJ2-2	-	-	TGTGCCAGCAGCTTAGGAGGTGGGGACGGTCCCTCCGGGGAGCTGTTTTTT	CASSLGGGDGPSGELFF
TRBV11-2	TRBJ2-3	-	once	TGTGCCAGCAGTTATCAGCCTAGTTTCACAGATACGCAGTATTTT	CASSYQPSFTDTQYF
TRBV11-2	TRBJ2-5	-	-	TGTGCCAGCAGCTTAGCGCGAAAAGAGACCCAGTACTTC	CASSLARKETQYF
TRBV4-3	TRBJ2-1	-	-	TGCGCCAGCAGCCAAGTTGGAGCGGGCCGAAATGAGCAGTTCTTC	CASSQVGAGRNEQFF
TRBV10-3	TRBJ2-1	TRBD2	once	TGTGCCATCAGTGCTCTAGCGGCCTGGGGCGATGAGCAGTTCTTC	CAISALAAWGDEQFF
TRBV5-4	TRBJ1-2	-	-	TGTGCCAGCAGCTGGCGGACTGGTCGCCCACCTAACTATGGCTACACCTTC	CASSWRTGRPPNYGYTF
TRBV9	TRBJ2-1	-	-	TGTGCCAGCAGCGTTTCCAGCCACCTTACCTACAATGAGCAGTTCTTC	CASSVSSHLTYNEQFF
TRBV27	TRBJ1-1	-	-	TGTGCCAGCAGTTTCCACTACAGGGATGAGGAAGGGAACACTGAAGCTTTCTTT	CASSFHYRDEEGNTEAFF
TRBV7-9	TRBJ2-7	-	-	TGTGCCAGCAGCGCCCGGGACCTCACCTACGAGCAGTACTTC	CASSARDLTYEQYF
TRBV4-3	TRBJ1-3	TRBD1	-	TGCGCCAGCAGCCAAACAGGGGACTCTGGAAACACCATATATTTT	CASSQTGDSGNTIYF
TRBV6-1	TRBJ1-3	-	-	TGTGCCAGCAGTGAAGACCCGGGATTGAGTGGAAACACCATATATTTT	CASSEDPGLSGNTIYF
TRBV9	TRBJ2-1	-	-	TGTGCCAGCAGCCCAATAATCTCAAGGGGGGTAATAGGCAATGAGCAGTTCTTC	CASSPIISRGVIGNEQFF
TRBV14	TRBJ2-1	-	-	TGTGCCAGCAGCCCGCGGGACCGCTTAGGGAATGAGCAGTTCTTC	CASSPRDRLGNEQFF
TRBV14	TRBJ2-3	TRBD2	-	TGTGCCAGCAGCCAATCGAGGCTAGCGGGAGGGATACCCACAGATACGCAGTATTTT	CASSQSRLAGGIPTDTQYF
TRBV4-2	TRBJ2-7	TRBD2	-	TGTGCCAGCAGCCAAGATAATACAGCGGGATCCTTGTACGAGCAGTACTTC	CASSQDNTAGSLYEQYF